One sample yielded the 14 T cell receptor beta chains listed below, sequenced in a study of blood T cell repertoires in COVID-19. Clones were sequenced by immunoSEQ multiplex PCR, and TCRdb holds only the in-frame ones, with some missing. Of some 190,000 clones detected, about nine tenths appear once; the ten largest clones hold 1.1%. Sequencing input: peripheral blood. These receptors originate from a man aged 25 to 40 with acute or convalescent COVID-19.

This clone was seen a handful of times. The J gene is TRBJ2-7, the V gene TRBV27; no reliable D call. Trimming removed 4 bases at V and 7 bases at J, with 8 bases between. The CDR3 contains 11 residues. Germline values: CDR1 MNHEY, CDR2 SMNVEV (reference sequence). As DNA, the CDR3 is TGTGCCAGCAGTTCCCTGAGAGAGCAGTACTTC. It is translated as CASSSLREQYF.

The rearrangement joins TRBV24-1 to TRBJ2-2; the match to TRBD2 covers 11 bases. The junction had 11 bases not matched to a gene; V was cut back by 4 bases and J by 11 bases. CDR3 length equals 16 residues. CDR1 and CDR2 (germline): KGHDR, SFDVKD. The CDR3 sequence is CATSETPGTSGDELFF. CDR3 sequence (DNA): TGTGCCACCAGTGAAACACCCGGGACTAGCGGTGACGAGCTGTTTTTT.

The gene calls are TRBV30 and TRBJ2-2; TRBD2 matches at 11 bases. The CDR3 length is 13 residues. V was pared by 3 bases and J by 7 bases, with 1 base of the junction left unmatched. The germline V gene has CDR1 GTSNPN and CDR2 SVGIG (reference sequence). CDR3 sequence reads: CAWRTSGVGELFF. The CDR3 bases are TGTGCCTGGAGGACTAGCGGGGTCGGGGAGCTGTTTTTT.

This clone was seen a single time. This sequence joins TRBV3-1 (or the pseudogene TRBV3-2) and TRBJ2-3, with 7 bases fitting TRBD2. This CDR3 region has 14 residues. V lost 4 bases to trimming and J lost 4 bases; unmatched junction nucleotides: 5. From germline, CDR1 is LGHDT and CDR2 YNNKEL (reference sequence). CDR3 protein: CASSPGGVADTQYF. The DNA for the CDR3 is TGTGCCAGCAGCCCTGGGGGGGTTGCAGATACGCAGTATTTT.

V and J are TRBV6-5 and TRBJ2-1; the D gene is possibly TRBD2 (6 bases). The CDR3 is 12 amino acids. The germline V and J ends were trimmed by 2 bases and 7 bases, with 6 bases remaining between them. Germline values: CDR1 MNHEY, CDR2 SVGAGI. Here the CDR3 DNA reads TGTGCCAGCAGTTACGCGGGGAATGAGCAGTTCTTC. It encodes CASSYAGNEQFF.

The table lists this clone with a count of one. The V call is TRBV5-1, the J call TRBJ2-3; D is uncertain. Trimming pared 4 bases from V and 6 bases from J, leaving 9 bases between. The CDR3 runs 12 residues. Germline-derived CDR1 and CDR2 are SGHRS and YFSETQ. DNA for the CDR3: TGCGCCAGCAGCGTCCCCTCCGATACGCAGTATTTT. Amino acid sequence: CASSVPSDTQYF.

The CDR3 DNA reads as TGTGCCAGCAGGCCGGGACAGACTAATTCACCCCTCCACTTT. Amino acids: CASRPGQTNSPLHF. The V gene is TRBV28, the J gene TRBJ1-6; TRBD1 matches at 7 bases. The CDR3 contains 14 residues. CDR1 is MDHEN and CDR2 is SYDVKM in the germline V gene. The J segment lost 6 bases and the V segment lost 6 bases, leaving 5 bases of the junction unmatched. The whole variable domain, remainder taken from reference TRBV28 and TRBJ1-6, is DVKVTQSSRYLVKRTGEKVFLECVQDMDHENMFWYRQDPGLGLRLIYFSYDVKMKEKGDIPEGYSVSREKKERFSLILESASTNQTSMYLCASRPGQTNSPLHFGNGTRLTVT.

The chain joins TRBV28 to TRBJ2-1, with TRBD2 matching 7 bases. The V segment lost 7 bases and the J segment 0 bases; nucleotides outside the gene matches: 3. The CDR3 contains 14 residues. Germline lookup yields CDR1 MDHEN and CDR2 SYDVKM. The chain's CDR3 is CASNAGASYNEQFF. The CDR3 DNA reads TGTGCCAGCAACGCGGGAGCCTCCTACAATGAGCAGTTCTTC.

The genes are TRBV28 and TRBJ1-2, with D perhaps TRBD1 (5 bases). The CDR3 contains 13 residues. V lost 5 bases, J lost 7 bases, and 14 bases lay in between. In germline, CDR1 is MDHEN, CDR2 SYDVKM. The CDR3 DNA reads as TGTGCCAGCAGTACAACAGGTGCTCGTGGCTACACCTTC. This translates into CASSTTGARGYTF.

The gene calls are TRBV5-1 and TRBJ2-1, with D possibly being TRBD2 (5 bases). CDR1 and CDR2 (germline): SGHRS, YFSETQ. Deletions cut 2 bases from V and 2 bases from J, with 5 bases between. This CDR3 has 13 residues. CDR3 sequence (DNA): TGCGCCAGCAGCTTCGGGGCCTACAATGAGCAGTTCTTC. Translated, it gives CASSFGAYNEQFF.

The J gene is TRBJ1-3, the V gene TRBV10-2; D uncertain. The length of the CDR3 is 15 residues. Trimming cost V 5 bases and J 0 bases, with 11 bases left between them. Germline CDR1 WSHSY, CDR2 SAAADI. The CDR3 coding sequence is TGCGCCAGCAGTTCCCCCCACATCTCTGGAAACACCATATATTTT. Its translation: CASSSPHISGNTIYF.

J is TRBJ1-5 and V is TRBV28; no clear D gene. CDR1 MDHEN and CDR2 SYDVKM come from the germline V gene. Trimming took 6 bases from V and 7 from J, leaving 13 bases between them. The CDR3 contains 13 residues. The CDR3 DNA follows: TGTGCCAGCAGAAGATCGAGGTTGCAGCCCCAGCATTTT. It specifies CASRRSRLQPQHF.

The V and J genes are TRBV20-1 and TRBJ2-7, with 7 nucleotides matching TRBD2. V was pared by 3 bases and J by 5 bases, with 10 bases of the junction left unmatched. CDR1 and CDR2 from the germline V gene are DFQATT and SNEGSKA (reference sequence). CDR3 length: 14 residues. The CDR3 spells CSASSGTGGDEQYF. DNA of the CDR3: TGCAGTGCTAGTTCCGGGACTGGGGGGGACGAGCAGTACTTC.

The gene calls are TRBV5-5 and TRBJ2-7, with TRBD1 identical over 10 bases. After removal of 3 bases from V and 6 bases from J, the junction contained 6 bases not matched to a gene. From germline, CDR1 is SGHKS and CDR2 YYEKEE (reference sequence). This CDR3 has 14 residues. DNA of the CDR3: TGTGCCAGCAGCTCCGACAGGGGGCTAGGCGAGCAGTACTTC. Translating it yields CASSSDRGLGEQYF.